What follows are 23 T cell receptor beta chains derived from one specimen sequenced in a study of blood T cell repertoires in COVID-19 (dated by TCRdb to the early 2020s). The method behind the library was the immunoSEQ multiplex PCR assay. TCRdb provides this immuneACCESS table in a form limited to in-frame rearrangements. Some clones are lacking; in checked studies, under half of them reflect an unresolved V gene, and why the rest are absent is not known. This sample is represented by around 270,000 clones; about 89% of them were singletons. Over 7.5% of the sample lies in the top ten. The sequenced sample was peripheral blood. The receptors shown here come from a man in his forties or fifties who had recovered from COVID-19.

The chain carries TRBV5-6 and TRBJ1-1; tentatively, D is TRBD1 (5 bases). V lost 0 bases, J lost 11 bases, and 11 bases lay in between. This CDR3 is built from 12 residues. Germline V lookup: CDR1 SGHDT, CDR2 YYEEEE. CDR3 loop: CASSLAGRVAFF. The CDR3 DNA follows: TGTGCCAGCAGCTTGGCAGGGAGGGTGGCTTTCTTT.

CDR3 DNA: TGTGCCAGCAGCATAAGACAGAATGGTGATGAGCAGTTCTTC. It yields the protein CASSIRQNGDEQFF. The chain recombines TRBV9 with TRBJ2-1, with D tentatively TRBD1 (5 bases). V lost 4 bases, J lost 8 bases, and 16 bases lay in between. CDR1 and CDR2 from the germline V gene are SGDLS and YYNGEE. This CDR3 contains 14 residues.

The chain's CDR3 is CASTKTPQTQAHGYTF. CDR3 coding DNA: TGTGCCAGCACCAAAACCCCACAGACCCAGGCACATGGCTACACCTTC. This chain connects TRBV9 to TRBJ1-2; D is uncertain. V was pared by 6 bases and J by 6 bases, with 24 bases between. Germline V gives CDR1 SGDLS, CDR2 YYNGEE. This CDR3 comprises 16 residues.

The CDR3: CASSLRLAGERGETQYF. Written as DNA, the CDR3 is TGCGCCAGCAGCCTCCGGCTAGCGGGAGAGCGTGGAGAGACCCAGTACTTC. The gene calls are TRBV4-3 and TRBJ2-5; TRBD2 matches at 10 bases. Trimming at V came to 4 bases and at J to 4 bases, leaving 12 bases not matched to a gene. The V gene's germline CDR1 is LGHNA and CDR2 YSLEER. The CDR3 has 17 residues.

The CDR3 protein is CASSPVSTGELFF. CDR3 nucleotides: TGTGCCAGCTCACCAGTCAGCACCGGGGAGCTGTTTTTT. This chain joins TRBV18 and TRBJ2-2; D is ambiguous. The CDR3 loop spans 13 amino acids. Germline V lookup: CDR1 KGHSH, CDR2 LQKENI. V gave up 2 bases and J gave up 4 bases, with 5 bases separating them.

This rearrangement joins TRBV7-9 to TRBJ2-1; 10 nucleotides match TRBD2. V shed 10 bases, J shed 0 bases, and the junction held 15 bases outside the gene matches. CDR1 and CDR2 (germline): SEHNR, FQNEAQ (reference sequence). The CDR3 contains 18 residues. Here the CDR3 reads CATNSRLAGVSSYNEQFF. The CDR3 DNA sequence: TGTGCCACCAATTCCAGGCTAGCGGGGGTCAGCTCCTACAATGAGCAGTTCTTC. Combining the CDR3 with reference TRBV7-9 and TRBJ2-1 gives the whole variable domain DTGVSQNPRHKITKRGQNVTFRCDPISEHNRLYWYRQTLGQGPEFLTYFQNEAQLEKSRLLSDRFSAERPKGSFSTLEIQRTEQGDSAMYLCATNSRLAGVSSYNEQFFGPGTRLTVL.

The V call is TRBV3-1 (or the pseudogene TRBV3-2), the J call TRBJ2-6; 11 bases are shared with TRBD2. Germline-derived CDR1 and CDR2 are LGHDT and YNNKEL (reference sequence). Trimming took 0 bases from V and 0 from J; bases not matched to a gene: 4. The CDR3 consists of 19 residues. Here the CDR3 DNA reads TGTGCCAGCAGCCAAGATCCACTAGCGGGGGTCTCTGGGGCCAACGTCCTGACTTTC. It specifies CASSQDPLAGVSGANVLTF.

About this clone itself: Other nucleotide sequences from this sample produce the same CDR3. The CDR3 coding sequence is TGTGCCAGCAGTTCCCAGGGGGTAGGGAACACTGAAGCTTTCTTT. The encoded protein is CASSSQGVGNTEAFF. V gene TRBV6-2 or TRBV6-3 combines with J gene TRBJ1-1; 7 nucleotides match TRBD1. This CDR3 region has 15 residues. CDR1 and CDR2 (germline): MNHEY, SVGEGT. The V gene end was trimmed by 4 bases and the J gene end by 1 base; junction bases not matched to a gene: 6.

The chain employs TRBV28 and TRBJ1-2, with 7 bases identical to TRBD1. V lost 10 bases and J lost 4; bases outside the gene matches: 9. The germline V gene has CDR1 MDHEN and CDR2 SYDVKM. The CDR3 is 13 amino acids. DNA for the CDR3: TGTGCCACCGAAGGGGACAGCTTCTATGGCTACACCTTC. The encoded protein is CATEGDSFYGYTF.

The V call is TRBV3-1 (or the pseudogene TRBV3-2), the J call TRBJ2-1; D is possibly TRBD1 (6 bases). This CDR3 is 15 amino acids long. Trimming stripped 3 bases from V and 5 bases from J, with 14 bases between. CDR1 and CDR2 (germline): LGHDT, YNNKEL (reference sequence). The CDR3 region is CASSQPTGTDNEQFF. In DNA form, the CDR3 reads TGTGCCAGCAGCCAGCCCACAGGGACGGACAATGAGCAGTTCTTC.

The chain is built from TRBV5-4 and TRBJ2-5; a possible D gene is TRBD2 (5 bases). The CDR3 is 14 amino acids. The V gene's germline CDR1 is SGHNT and CDR2 YYREEE (reference sequence). V lost 1 base and J 5 bases, leaving 12 bases between the germline ends. The CDR3 sequence: CASSLSSREETQYF. Here the CDR3 DNA reads TGTGCCAGCAGCTTGTCATCAAGGGAGGAGACCCAGTACTTC.

This chain uses TRBV27 with TRBJ1-4; D remains unclear. Trimming left V 2 bases short and J 4 bases short, with 11 bases between. Germline V gene lookup returns CDR1 MNHEY and CDR2 SMNVEV (reference sequence). This CDR3 has 15 residues. CDR3 amino acids: CASSLLGRLNEKLFF. In nucleotides, the CDR3 is TGTGCCAGCAGTTTACTAGGTCGGCTTAATGAAAAACTGTTTTTT.

The rearrangement links TRBV6-5 to TRBJ2-7, with 10 bases identical to TRBD2. The CDR3 length is 15 residues. The V gene's germline CDR1 is MNHEY and CDR2 SVGAGI. J gave up 2 bases and V 6 bases, and 7 bases lay outside the gene matches. The CDR3 region is CASRGLAGEPYEQYF. In DNA form, the CDR3 reads TGTGCCAGCAGGGGCCTAGCGGGGGAACCCTACGAGCAGTACTTC.

The chain joins TRBV2 to TRBJ2-7, with 14 bases matching TRBD2. Per the germline V gene, CDR1 is SNHLY and CDR2 is FYNNEI. The CDR3 sequence is 17 residues long. V was pared by 5 bases and J by 5 bases, with 11 bases of the junction left unmatched. The CDR3 DNA follows: TGTGCCAGCAGTCGGAGACTAGCGGGAGGGCCTCAGAACGAGCAGTACTTC. Amino acid sequence: CASSRRLAGGPQNEQYF.

The chain links TRBV9 to TRBJ1-6; D may be TRBD1 (5 bases). Trimming shortened V by 3 bases and J by 0 bases, and 7 bases separated the two germline ends. CDR3 size: 15 residues. Germline-derived CDR1 and CDR2 are SGDLS and YYNGEE. This CDR3 reads CASSGDSSYNSPLHF. The CDR3 nucleotides are TGTGCCAGCAGCGGCGACAGCTCCTATAATTCACCCCTCCACTTT.

With respect to this clone: Relative to the germline gene, one junction end is altered; a read error may explain this. The chain combines TRBV6-6 with TRBJ2-3; D is perhaps TRBD2 (6 bases). This CDR3 comprises 14 residues. Per germline, CDR1 MNHNY and CDR2 SVGAGI (reference sequence). The CDR3 DNA reads TGTGCCAGCAGTTACTCGACGGGGGACTTCACGCAAATATGG. Translated, it gives CASSYSTGDFTQIW.

The V and J genes are TRBV7-8 and TRBJ1-2, with TRBD1 matching 8 bases. CDR3 length: 14 residues. V lost 6 bases, J lost 8 bases, and 11 bases stayed unmatched. In germline, CDR1 is SGHVS, CDR2 FQNEAQ. CDR3 sequence reads: CASSEDRGVGGYTF. The CDR3 coding sequence is TGTGCCAGCAGTGAAGACAGGGGAGTAGGCGGCTACACCTTC. Based on the CDR3 plus reference TRBV7-8 and TRBJ1-2, the full variable domain is GAGVSQSPRYKVAKRGQDVALRCDPISGHVSLFWYQQALGQGPEFLTYFQNEAQLDKSGLPSDRFFAERPEGSVSTLKIQRTQQEDSAVYLCASSEDRGVGGYTFGSGTRLTVV.

The genes are TRBV19 and TRBJ2-7, with 11 bases aligning to TRBD2. The CDR3 sequence is 15 residues long. CDR1 and CDR2 (germline): LNHDA, SQIVND (reference sequence). With V trimmed by 6 bases and J by 2 bases, 6 bases remained unmatched. CDR3 sequence: CASSAASGGPYEQYF. The DNA for the CDR3 is TGTGCCAGTAGCGCCGCTAGCGGGGGGCCCTACGAGCAGTACTTC. Full variable domain (remainder filled in from reference TRBV19 and TRBJ2-7): DGGITQSPKYLFRKEGQNVTLSCEQNLNHDAMYWYRQDPGQGLRLIYYSQIVNDFQKGDIAEGYSVSREKKESFPLTVTSAQKNPTAFYLCASSAASGGPYEQYFGPGTRLTVT.

The rearrangement links TRBV7-7 to TRBJ2-7; perhaps TRBD1 as D (6 bases). From germline, CDR1 is SSHAT and CDR2 FNYEAQ (reference sequence). The CDR3 extends over 15 amino acids. Trimming left V 0 bases short and J 3 bases short, with 12 bases between. The CDR3 nucleotides are TGTGCCAGCAGCTTAGCTGCAGGGGCCGACTACGAGCAGTACTTC. This encodes CASSLAAGADYEQYF.

The V call is TRBV7-2, the J call TRBJ2-2; 11 bases are shared with TRBD2. The CDR3 is made up of 17 amino acids. V gave up 2 bases and J gave up 0 bases; unmatched junction bases: 2. CDR1 is SGHTA and CDR2 is FQGNSA in the germline V gene. The CDR3: CASSLLAGGPNTGELFF. The CDR3 bases are TGTGCCAGCAGCTTACTAGCGGGGGGTCCGAACACCGGGGAGCTGTTTTTT.

The rearrangement uses TRBV2 and TRBJ1-2, with 9 bases matching TRBD1. Germline V gene lookup returns CDR1 SNHLY and CDR2 FYNNEI. V shed 3 bases and J 6 bases; nucleotides not matched to a gene: 5. CDR3 length: 14 amino acids. This chain's CDR3 is CASSDRDRVDGYTF. The CDR3 nucleotides read TGTGCCAGCAGTGACCGGGACAGGGTCGATGGCTACACCTTC.

The chain combines TRBV19 with TRBJ2-5, with no clear D. Trimming took 8 bases from V and 5 from J, leaving 9 bases between them. CDR1 and CDR2 (germline): LNHDA, SQIVND (reference sequence). This CDR3 has 11 residues. The CDR3 nucleotides read TGTGCCAGTCAACTCGGGGAGACCCAGTACTTC. This gives the protein CASQLGETQYF.

The chain recombines TRBV3-1 (or the pseudogene TRBV3-2) with TRBJ2-6; TRBD2 aligns across 7 bases. The CDR3 length is 16 residues. With V trimmed by 1 base and J by 2 bases, 2 bases remained unmatched. Germline assignment: CDR1 LGHDT and CDR2 YNNKEL (reference sequence). The chain's CDR3 is CASSQGLAAGANVLTF. The CDR3 nucleotides are TGTGCCAGCAGCCAAGGTCTAGCGGCTGGGGCCAACGTCCTGACTTTC.